The 8 T cell receptor beta chains below come from one sample, sequenced in a study of T cells in Graves' hyperthyroidism and ophthalmopathy. RNA transcripts yielded amplified TCR beta CDR3 regions. The HTBI set primed first-round TCR CDR3 RT-PCR. TCRdb processed the multiplex PCR reads anew with MiXCR; each CDR3 protein has one entry. The table shows 400,000 to 500,000 distinct CDR3 sequences, with about 15% occurring only once. The sample comprised blood. Receptors originate from a man between 18 and 35 years old with Graves' ophthalmopathy.

The sample holds many counts of this clonotype. The V call is TRBV13, the J call TRBJ2-5, with D perhaps matching TRBD1 (5 bases). This CDR3 has 15 residues. Germline V gene lookup returns CDR1 PRHDT and CDR2 FYEKMQ (reference sequence). The V gene lost 1 base and the J gene lost 11 bases, with 20 bases spanning the gap. CDR3 nucleotides: TGTGCCAGCAGCTTAGAGGGAATTAGGGGTTCGTTACAGTACTTC. It codes for CASSLEGIRGSLQYF.

This clonotype was seen more than once but under ten times. The chain has TRBV6-5 and TRBJ1-2, with a possible D match to TRBD1 (5 bases). The CDR3 contains 15 residues. Trimming removed 4 bases at V and 5 bases at J, with 17 bases between. Germline-derived CDR1 and CDR2 are MNHEY and SVGAGI. Written as DNA, the CDR3 is TGTGCCAGCAGTTCCGAACTTCCAGGGAGGTATGGCTACACCTTC. It translates to CASSSELPGRYGYTF.

This clonotype has just a few counts. The rearrangement joins TRBV3-1 to TRBJ2-3; no definite D call. The CDR3 runs 16 residues. Germline V gives CDR1 LGHDT, CDR2 YNNKEL (reference sequence). V was shortened by 0 bases and J by 2 bases, with 12 bases between the two germline ends. Written as DNA, the CDR3 is TGTGCCAGCAGCCAAGATAGAGGCTCACTCACAGATACGCAGTATTTT. Translation gives CASSQDRGSLTDTQYF.

Comments on this clonotype: One base away lies a much larger clone, so this may be a sequencing read error. This chain links TRBV20-1 with TRBJ1-3; TRBD1 is a possible D gene (5 bases). V was trimmed by 1 base and J by 8 bases, leaving 12 bases between them. Germline V lookup: CDR1 DFQATT, CDR2 SNEGSKA (reference sequence). This CDR3 contains 13 residues. For the CDR3, the DNA is TGCAGTGCTAGAGGCAGGGCGGTGGACACCATATATTTT. It encodes CSARGRAVDTIYF.

The chain has TRBV30 and TRBJ2-1; weak D call: TRBD2 (6 bases). Trimming removed 0 bases at V and 0 bases at J, with 12 bases between. The CDR3 loop spans 16 amino acids. In germline, CDR1 is GTSNPN, CDR2 SVGIG (reference sequence). The CDR3 is CAWSVRTTNSYNEQFF. The CDR3 DNA reads TGTGCCTGGAGTGTACGGACTACCAACTCCTACAATGAGCAGTTCTTC.

As regards this clonotype: With a much larger clone just one base away, this may be a read error. The chain joins TRBV20-1 to TRBJ1-1; possibly TRBD1 for D (5 bases). This CDR3 comprises 13 residues. CDR1 is DFQATT and CDR2 is SNEGSKA in the germline V gene (reference sequence). V lost 4 bases and J lost 0, with 9 bases in between. CDR3: CSAIWGVNTEAFF. DNA for the CDR3: TGCAGTGCTATCTGGGGGGTGAACACTGAAGCTTTCTTT.

This clonotype was counted only a few times. The V call is TRBV12-3 or TRBV12-4, the J call TRBJ1-1, with D maybe TRBD1 (5 bases). The ends were cut back, 7 bases at V and 6 bases at J, with 15 bases in the middle. The CDR3 length is 13 residues. CDR3 sequence: CASNVGVRAEAFF. The CDR3 DNA sequence: TGTGCCAGCAACGTGGGGGTTAGGGCTGAAGCTTTCTTT.

This chain uses TRBV25-1 with TRBJ1-1, with D unclear. The CDR3 extends over 13 amino acids. Germline lookup yields CDR1 MGHDK and CDR2 SYGVNS. Trimming removed 4 bases from V and 4 bases from J, with 10 bases in between. The CDR3 region is CASSVPGGTEAFF. Written as DNA, the CDR3 is TGTGCCAGCAGTGTCCCCGGAGGCACTGAAGCTTTCTTT.